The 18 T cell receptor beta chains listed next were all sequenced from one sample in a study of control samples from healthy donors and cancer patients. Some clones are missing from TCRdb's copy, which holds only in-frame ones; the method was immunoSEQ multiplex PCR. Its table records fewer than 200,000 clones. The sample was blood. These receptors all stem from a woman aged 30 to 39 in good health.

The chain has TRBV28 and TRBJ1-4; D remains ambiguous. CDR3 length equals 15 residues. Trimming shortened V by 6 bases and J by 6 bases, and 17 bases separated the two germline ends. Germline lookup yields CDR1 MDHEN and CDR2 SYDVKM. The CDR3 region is CASSQAGPRYEKLFF. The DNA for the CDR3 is TGTGCCAGCAGCCAGGCGGGTCCCCGGTATGAAAAACTGTTTTTT.

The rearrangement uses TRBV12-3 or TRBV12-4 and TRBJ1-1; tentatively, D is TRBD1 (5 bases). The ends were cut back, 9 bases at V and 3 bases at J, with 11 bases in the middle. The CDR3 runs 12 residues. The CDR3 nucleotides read TGTGCCAGTACCGACAGAGACACTGAAGCTTTCTTT. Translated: CASTDRDTEAFF.

CDR3 in amino acids: CASSPGLAATYEQYF. The CDR3 DNA follows: TGCGCCAGCAGCCCGGGACTAGCGGCCACCTACGAGCAGTACTTC. The V and J genes are TRBV5-1 and TRBJ2-7, with 11 bases matching TRBD2. Germline V lookup: CDR1 SGHRS, CDR2 YFSETQ. The ends lost 4 bases at V and 2 bases at J; junction bases unmatched: 5. The CDR3 is made up of 15 amino acids.

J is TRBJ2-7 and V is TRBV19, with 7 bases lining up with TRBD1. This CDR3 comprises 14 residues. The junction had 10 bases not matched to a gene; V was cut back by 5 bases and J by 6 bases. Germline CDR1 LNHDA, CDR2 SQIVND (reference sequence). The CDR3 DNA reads TGTGCCAGTAGTTCGACAGGGAGAGGCGGCGAGCAGTACTTC. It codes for CASSSTGRGGEQYF.

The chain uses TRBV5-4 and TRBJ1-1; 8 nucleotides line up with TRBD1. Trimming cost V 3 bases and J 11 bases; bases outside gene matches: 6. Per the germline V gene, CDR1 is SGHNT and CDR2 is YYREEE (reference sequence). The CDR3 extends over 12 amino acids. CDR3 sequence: CASSSQGARAFF. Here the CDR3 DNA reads TGTGCCAGCAGCTCCCAGGGGGCAAGGGCTTTCTTT.

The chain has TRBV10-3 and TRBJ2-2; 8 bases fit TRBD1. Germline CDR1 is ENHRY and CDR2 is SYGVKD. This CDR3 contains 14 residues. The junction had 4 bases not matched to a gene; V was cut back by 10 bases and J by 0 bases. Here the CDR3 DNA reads TGTGCCAACCGACAGGGGCCGAACACCGGGGAGCTGTTTTTT. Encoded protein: CANRQGPNTGELFF.

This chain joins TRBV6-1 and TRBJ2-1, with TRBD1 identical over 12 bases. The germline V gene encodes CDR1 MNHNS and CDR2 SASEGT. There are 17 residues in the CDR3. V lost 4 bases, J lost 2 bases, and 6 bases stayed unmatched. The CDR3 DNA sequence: TGTGCCAGCAGTGCACGGGACAGGGGGCTGGCCTACAATGAGCAGTTCTTC. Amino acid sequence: CASSARDRGLAYNEQFF.

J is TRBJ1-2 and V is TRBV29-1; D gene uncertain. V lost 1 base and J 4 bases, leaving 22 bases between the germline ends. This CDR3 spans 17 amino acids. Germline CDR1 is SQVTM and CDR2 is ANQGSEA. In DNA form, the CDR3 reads TGCAGCGTTGAAGCTTCCGAGGGCGCCGGGAACCTCTATGGCTACACCTTC. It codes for CSVEASEGAGNLYGYTF.

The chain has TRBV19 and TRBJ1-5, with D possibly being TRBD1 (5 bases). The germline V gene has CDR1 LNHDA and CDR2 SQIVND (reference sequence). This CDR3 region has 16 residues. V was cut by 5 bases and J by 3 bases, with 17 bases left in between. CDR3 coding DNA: TGTGCCAGTAGTCCCCCCCCAGGGATTATCAATCAGCCCCAGCATTTT. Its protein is CASSPPPGIINQPQHF.

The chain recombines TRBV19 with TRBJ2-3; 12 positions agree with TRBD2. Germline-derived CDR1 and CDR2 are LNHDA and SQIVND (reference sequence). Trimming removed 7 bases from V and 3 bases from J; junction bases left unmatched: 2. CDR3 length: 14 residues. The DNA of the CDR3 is TGTGCCAGTATCGGACTAGCGGGGACAGATACGCAGTATTTT. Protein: CASIGLAGTDTQYF.

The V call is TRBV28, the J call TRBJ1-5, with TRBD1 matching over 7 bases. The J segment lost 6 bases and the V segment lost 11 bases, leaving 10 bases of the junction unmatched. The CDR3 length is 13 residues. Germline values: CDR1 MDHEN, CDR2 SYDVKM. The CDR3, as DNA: TGTGCCCCATCCAGACAGGGTAGTCAGCCCCAGCATTTT. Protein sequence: CAPSRQGSQPQHF.

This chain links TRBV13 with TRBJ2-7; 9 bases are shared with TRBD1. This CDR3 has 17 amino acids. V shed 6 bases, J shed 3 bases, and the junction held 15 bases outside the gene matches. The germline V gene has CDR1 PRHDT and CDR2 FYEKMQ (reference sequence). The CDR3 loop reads CASSKNDPRDRDYEQYF. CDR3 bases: TGTGCCAGCAGTAAAAACGACCCCCGGGACAGGGACTACGAGCAGTACTTC. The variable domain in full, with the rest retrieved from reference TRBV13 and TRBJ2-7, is AAGVIQSPRHLIKEKRETATLKCYPIPRHDTVYWYQQGPGQDPQFLISFYEKMQSDKGSIPDRFSAQQFSDYHSELNMSSLELGDSALYFCASSKNDPRDRDYEQYFGPGTRLTVT.

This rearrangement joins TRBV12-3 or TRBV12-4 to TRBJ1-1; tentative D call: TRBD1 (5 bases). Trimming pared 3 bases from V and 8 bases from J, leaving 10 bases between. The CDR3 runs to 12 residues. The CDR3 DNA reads TGTGCCAGCAGTTTCGGGGACCCCGAAGCTTTCTTT. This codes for CASSFGDPEAFF.

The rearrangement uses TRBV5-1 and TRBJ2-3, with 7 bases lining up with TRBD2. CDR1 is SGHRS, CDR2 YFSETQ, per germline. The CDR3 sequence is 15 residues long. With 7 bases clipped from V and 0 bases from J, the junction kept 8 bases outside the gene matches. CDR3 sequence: CASQERGFSTDTQYF. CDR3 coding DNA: TGCGCCAGCCAAGAGCGGGGCTTCAGCACAGATACGCAGTATTTT.

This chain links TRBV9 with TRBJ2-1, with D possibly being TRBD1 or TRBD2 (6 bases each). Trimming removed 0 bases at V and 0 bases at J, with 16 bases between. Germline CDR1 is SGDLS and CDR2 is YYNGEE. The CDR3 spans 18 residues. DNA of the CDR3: TGTGCCAGCAGCGTAGCTTTAGGGGGGCGAAGCTCCTACAATGAGCAGTTCTTC. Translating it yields CASSVALGGRSSYNEQFF.

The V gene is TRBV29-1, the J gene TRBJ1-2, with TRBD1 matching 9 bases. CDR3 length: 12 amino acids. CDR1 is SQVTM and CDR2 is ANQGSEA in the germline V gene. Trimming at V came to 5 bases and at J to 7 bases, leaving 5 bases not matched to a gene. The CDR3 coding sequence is TGCAGCGTTTCCCAGACAGGGGGTGGCTACACCTTC. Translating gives CSVSQTGGGYTF. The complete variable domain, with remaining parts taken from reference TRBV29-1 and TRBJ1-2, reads SAVISQKPSRDICQRGTSLTIQCQVDSQVTMMFWYRQQPGQSLTLIATANQGSEATYESGFVIDKFPISRPNLTFSTLTVSNMSPEDSSIYLCSVSQTGGGYTFGSGTRLTVV.

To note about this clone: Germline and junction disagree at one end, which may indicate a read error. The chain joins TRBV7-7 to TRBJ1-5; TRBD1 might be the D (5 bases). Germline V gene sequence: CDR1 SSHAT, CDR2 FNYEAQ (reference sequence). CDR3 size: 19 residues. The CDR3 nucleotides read TGTGCTAGCAGCTTGACGTGGGGACCCGGGACGGAGGGGAATCAGCCCCAGCATTTT. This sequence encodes CASSLTWGPGTEGNQPQHF.

The CDR3 sequence: CASSLPGKMEYTEAFF. The CDR3 DNA follows: TGTGCCAGCAGCTTGCCAGGGAAGATGGAGTACACTGAAGCTTTCTTT. The V and J genes are TRBV5-8 and TRBJ1-1; maybe TRBD1 (5 bases). Trimming shortened V by 1 base and J by 3 bases, and 16 bases separated the two germline ends. This CDR3 contains 16 residues. CDR1 and CDR2 (germline): SGHTS, YDEGEE.